The sequence of this TCR beta chain was determined in a study of cytomegalovirus exposure and HLA in healthy donors. PCR primers comprised 60 Vbeta and 13 Jbeta primers. The table came from immunoSEQ multiplex PCR; TCRdb's copy has only in-frame clones and leaves some out. Here the sample spans under 75,000 clones, roughly 85% being singletons. The source of this sequence is a woman aged 25 to 39 in good health and CMV-seronegative. Input material: PBMCs.

The CDR3 DNA reads as TGTGCCAGCAGTGAGGCACTAGCGGGGAGGGAGACCCAGTACTTC. Its protein is CASSEALAGRETQYF. The genes are TRBV28 and TRBJ2-5; 10 bases align to TRBD2. Germline CDR1 reads MDHEN; CDR2 reads SYDVKM. This CDR3 spans 15 amino acids. J gave up 5 bases and V 5 bases, and 8 bases lay outside the gene matches.